One sample yielded the 17 T cell receptor beta chains listed below, sequenced in a study of cytomegalovirus exposure and HLA in healthy donors. The PCR employed 60 Vbeta primers together with 13 Jbeta primers. The data were produced by immunoSEQ multiplex PCR, yet TCRdb's version contains in-frame clones alone and is incomplete. The sample shows fewer than 200,000 clones, less than 90% of them seen only once. The specimen was PBMCs. The receptors derive from a woman between 45 and 65 years old in good health and CMV-seropositive.

V and J are TRBV6-5 and TRBJ1-1; 9 bases map to TRBD1. The CDR3 is 14 residues long. Germline V gene lookup returns CDR1 MNHEY and CDR2 SVGAGI. V shed 7 bases, J shed 1 base, and the junction held 4 bases outside the gene matches. The DNA for the CDR3 is TGTGCCAGCACTGGGACAGGGACGAACACTGAAGCTTTCTTT. Amino acids: CASTGTGTNTEAFF.

The chain uses TRBV6-5 and TRBJ2-1; D possibly corresponds to TRBD2 (5 bases). CDR1 is MNHEY and CDR2 is SVGAGI in the germline V gene. The CDR3 covers 15 residues. Trimming shortened V by 0 bases and J by 5 bases, and 11 bases separated the two germline ends. The CDR3 loop is CASSYSPAAHNEQFF. The DNA of the CDR3 is TGTGCCAGCAGTTACTCTCCAGCGGCGCACAATGAGCAGTTCTTC.

V usage is TRBV6-5 and J usage is TRBJ1-2; possibly TRBD1 for D (6 bases). There are 14 residues in the CDR3. V was cut by 6 bases and J by 4 bases, with 15 bases left in between. Germline V gene data show CDR1 as MNHEY and CDR2 as SVGAGI. This chain's CDR3 is CASSNRANRYGYTF. Here the CDR3 DNA reads TGTGCCAGCAGCAACAGGGCTAATCGCTATGGCTACACCTTC.

This chain uses TRBV7-2 with TRBJ2-5; 13 nucleotides line up with TRBD2. CDR1 and CDR2 (germline): SGHTA, FQGNSA. V shed 6 bases, J shed 13 bases, and the junction held 8 bases outside the gene matches. CDR3 length: 13 amino acids. The CDR3, as DNA: TGTGCCAGCAGTTCTACGGGACTAGCGGGGCCGTACTTC. This translates into CASSSTGLAGPYF.

J is TRBJ2-1 and V is TRBV5-1; perhaps TRBD2 as D (6 bases). The V and J ends lost 4 bases and 0 bases respectively, with 20 bases between them. The CDR3 spans 18 residues. The V gene's germline CDR1 is SGHRS and CDR2 YFSETQ. The CDR3 sequence: CASSPTALAISSYNEQFF. The DNA of the CDR3 is TGCGCCAGCAGCCCAACCGCCCTAGCGATTAGCTCCTACAATGAGCAGTTCTTC. The variable domain in full, completed from reference TRBV5-1 and TRBJ2-1, reads KAGVTQTPRYLIKTRGQQVTLSCSPISGHRSVSWYQQTPGQGLQFLFEYFSETQRNKGNFPGRFSGRQFSNSRSEMNVSTLELGDSALYLCASSPTALAISSYNEQFFGPGTRLTVL.

The rearrangement joins TRBV30 to TRBJ1-6; unclear D gene. The CDR3 is 13 amino acids. The V gene's germline CDR1 is GTSNPN and CDR2 SVGIG (reference sequence). V lost 6 bases and J 0 bases, leaving 6 bases between the germline ends. The CDR3 loop is CACGSSYNSPLHF. The CDR3 DNA reads as TGTGCCTGCGGTAGCTCCTATAATTCACCCCTCCACTTT. The whole variable domain, remainder taken from reference TRBV30 and TRBJ1-6, is SQTIHQWPATLVQPVGSPLSLECTVEGTSNPNLYWYRQAAGRGLQLLFYSVGIGQISSEVPQNLSASRPQDRQFILSSKKLLLSDSGFYLCACGSSYNSPLHFGNGTRLTVT.

The chain carries TRBV7-2 and TRBJ2-7, with 9 bases matching TRBD1. Trimming removed 5 bases from V and 3 bases from J; junction bases left unmatched: 5. This CDR3 has 14 residues. Germline V gene lookup returns CDR1 SGHTA and CDR2 FQGNSA. CDR3 amino acids: CASSVGTGIYEQYF. The CDR3 DNA is TGTGCCAGCAGCGTCGGGACAGGGATCTACGAGCAGTACTTC.

The chain carries TRBV5-1 and TRBJ1-2; TRBD1 matches 7 bases. In germline, CDR1 is SGHRS, CDR2 YFSETQ. This CDR3 comprises 16 residues. V shed 0 bases and J 4 bases; nucleotides not matched to a gene: 9. CDR3 nucleotides: TGCGCCAGCAGCTTGGGGGACAGTGCGCTATCCTATGGCTACACCTTC. Amino acid sequence: CASSLGDSALSYGYTF.

This clone was found a few times. V is TRBV30 and J is TRBJ2-5; 8 nucleotides agree with TRBD1. The CDR3 extends over 15 amino acids. Germline V gene sequence: CDR1 GTSNPN, CDR2 SVGIG (reference sequence). V lost 1 base and J lost 1; bases outside the gene matches: 5. The CDR3 loop is CAWSAGGEGQETQYF. The CDR3 nucleotides read TGTGCCTGGAGTGCAGGGGGCGAGGGCCAAGAGACCCAGTACTTC.

The chain links TRBV9 to TRBJ1-1, with 7 bases identical to TRBD1. This CDR3 is built from 14 residues. V gave up 4 bases and J gave up 1 base; unmatched junction bases: 4. Germline lookup yields CDR1 SGDLS and CDR2 YYNGEE. The CDR3 spells CASSPRTGNTEAFF. CDR3 sequence (DNA): TGTGCCAGCAGCCCCCGGACAGGGAACACTGAAGCTTTCTTT.

The J gene is TRBJ2-1, the V gene TRBV9; D unresolved. This CDR3 comprises 15 residues. V gave up 0 bases and J gave up 1 base, with 8 bases separating them. CDR1 SGDLS and CDR2 YYNGEE come from the germline V gene. CDR3 nucleotide sequence: TGTGCCAGCAGCGTAGAGTGGCCTTCCTACAATGAGCAGTTCTTC. Translated, it gives CASSVEWPSYNEQFF.

The gene calls are TRBV19 and TRBJ2-7; D gene unclear. This CDR3 is 14 amino acids long. From germline, CDR1 is LNHDA and CDR2 SQIVND (reference sequence). Trimming removed 5 bases from V and 6 bases from J, with 17 bases in between. The CDR3 loop is CASSVRLSVREQYF. CDR3 bases: TGTGCCAGTAGTGTCAGGTTGTCCGTTCGCGAGCAGTACTTC.

The chain combines TRBV7-2 with TRBJ1-5, with a weak D call TRBD1 (5 bases). CDR3 size: 16 residues. Germline V gene sequence: CDR1 SGHTA, CDR2 FQGNSA. Between the trimmed V and J ends, which lost 0 bases and 6 bases, there was a span of 15 bases. DNA of the CDR3: TGTGCCAGCAGCTTAGCGGGCAGGGTCAGTGGTCAGCCCCAGCATTTT. Its translation: CASSLAGRVSGQPQHF. Supplemented by reference TRBV7-2 and TRBJ1-5, the full variable domain reads GAGVSQSPSNKVTEKGKDVELRCDPISGHTALYWYRQSLGQGLEFLIYFQGNSAPDKSGLPSDRFSAERTGGSVSTLTIQRTQQEDSAVYLCASSLAGRVSGQPQHFGDGTRLSIL.

V usage is TRBV6-5 and J usage is TRBJ1-5; a weak D match, TRBD1 (5 bases). Per germline, CDR1 MNHEY and CDR2 SVGAGI. CDR3 size: 14 residues. V lost 8 bases and J lost 0, with 11 bases in between. CDR3 amino acids: CASGRGNSNQPQHF. The CDR3 DNA follows: TGTGCCAGCGGTCGGGGGAATAGCAATCAGCCCCAGCATTTT.

The V and J genes are TRBV19 and TRBJ1-5; D is possibly TRBD1 (6 bases). The CDR3 consists of 15 residues. Trimming removed 5 bases at V and 7 bases at J, with 18 bases between. CDR1 is LNHDA, CDR2 SQIVND, per germline (reference sequence). The CDR3, as DNA: TGTGCCAGTAGTGGGGGGCGGGGGGTTATACAGCCCCAGCATTTT. This gives the protein CASSGGRGVIQPQHF.

This rearrangement joins TRBV4-1 to TRBJ2-7, with 12 bases matching TRBD2. Germline CDR1 MGHRA, CDR2 YSYEKL. The CDR3 totals 13 residues. The ends lost 8 bases at V and 3 bases at J; junction bases unmatched: 2. CDR3 residues: CASATSGGYEQYF. The CDR3 DNA is TGCGCCAGCGCGACTAGCGGGGGCTACGAGCAGTACTTC.

The chain is built from TRBV5-1 and TRBJ2-1, with D perhaps TRBD1 (6 bases). This CDR3 has 17 residues. Germline V gene data show CDR1 as SGHRS and CDR2 as YFSETQ. V shed 6 bases and J shed 2 bases, with 21 bases lying between them. The CDR3 nucleotides read TGCGCCAGCAACATTCAGGGGCTCTATTCTCCCTACAATGAGCAGTTCTTC. It translates to CASNIQGLYSPYNEQFF.